This entry describes one T cell receptor (beta chain). Its specificity is not known. The data originate from a study of OX40 agonist ivuxolimab in advanced cancers. Study background: Patients enrolled in dose escalation were diagnosed with hepatocellular carcinoma, melanoma, renal cell or head and neck cancer. Study conclusions and caveats: At 0.1-3.0 mg/kg, partial responders had clonal expansion among the lowest observed. Both CD4+ and CD8+ T cell populations in blood had undergone clonal expansion by week 6 at 0.1 to 3.0 mg/kg.

Blood specimens came from baseline, cycle 4 day 1, and cycle 7 day 1. The method was immunoSEQ multiplex PCR; TCRdb's version includes in-frame clones alone and lacks a portion of them. The sample includes 65,000 to 100,000 clones, around 91% seen only once; the top ten take approximately 0.3%. CDR3 length: 14 residues. From germline, CDR1 is MNHEY and CDR2 SVGAGI. Deletions cut 6 bases from V and 2 bases from J, with 11 bases between. The starting material was CD4+ or CD8+ T cells sorted from blood, obtained in a trial of the OX40 agonist ivuxolimab. The chain has TRBV6-5 and TRBJ1-5; D is unclear. The receptor was derived from an adult with an advanced solid tumor such as melanoma, head and neck, liver or kidney cancer. The CDR3 nucleotides read TGTGCCAGCAGCTCCGAGTGGGGCAATCAGCCCCAGCATTTT. Translated: CASSSEWGNQPQHF.